Sequencing of this TCR beta chain was carried out in a study of Ad26.COV2.S vaccination and SARS-CoV-2 variants. In the study overall: Within the COV1001 Ad26.COV2.S trial arm, the donor was enrolled. Study observations and caveats: Breadth, reportedly substantial, characterized the spike-specific CD8+ and CD4+ T cell responses after vaccination.

V was trimmed by 9 bases and J by 0 bases, leaving 12 bases between them. Germline-derived CDR1 and CDR2 are MNHEY and SMNVEV (reference sequence). The CDR3 loop spans 13 amino acids. The treatment: some 20 received Ad26.COV2.S at low or high dose, single or two shots; roughly 5 received placebo; per-sample allocation not given. Samples were taken on day 63 after the first vaccine or placebo injection. Concerning this clone itself: The antigen remains unidentified.

Measured with immunoSEQ multiplex PCR; TCRdb has only the in-frame clones, and not every one. The table includes 250,000 or so clones, 87% detected once. The sample was peripheral blood, taken in a trial of Ad26.COV2.S vaccine versus placebo. The source of this sequence is a person between 18 and 65 years old who received the Ad26.COV2.S COVID-19 vaccine or a placebo. The genes are TRBV27 and TRBJ2-7; D is ambiguous. The CDR3 DNA is TGTGCCAGGACCTCTTACAGCTCCTACGAGCAGTACGTC. Its protein product is CARTSYSSYEQYV.